Listed below are T cell receptor beta chains from one sample, sequenced in a study of control samples from healthy donors and cancer patients. Using immunoSEQ multiplex PCR, the repertoire was profiled, and TCRdb retains in-frame clones only, with some absent. This sample carries approximately 150,000 clones, 96% of them seen once, and the ten largest clones take approximately 1%. Sequences were obtained from blood. These receptors were obtained from a woman aged 30 to 39 in good health. Each CDR3 is given with its conserved first and last residue. The D gene is left open where the match is weak. The size field is filled for only some rows; it gives once, few, many or a size class.

abundance,j_gene,v_gene,d_gene,CDR3nt,CDR3aa
NA,TRBJ1-1,TRBV30,NA,TGTGCCTGGAGTGTATTGGGGGCTGGCACTGAAGCTTTCTTT,CAWSVLGAGTEAFF
NA,TRBJ2-5,TRBV7-9,TRBD2,TGTGCCAGCAACCTAGCGGGAGGGCCGGAGACCCAGTACTTC,CASNLAGGPETQYF
NA,TRBJ2-5,TRBV7-6,TRBD2,TGTGCCAGCAGCCCGCCCCAACTAGCGGGAGAAGAGACCCAGTACTTC,CASSPPQLAGEETQYF
NA,TRBJ2-2,TRBV7-2,TRBD1,TGTGCCAGCAGCTTAGCCTTACCTCCGGACAGGGGCGAGAACACCGGGGAGCTGTTTTTT,CASSLALPPDRGENTGELFF
NA,TRBJ1-5,TRBV4-1,NA,TGCGCCAGCAGCCCACAGGGACCTGACCAGCCCCAGCATTTT,CASSPQGPDQPQHF
NA,TRBJ2-5,TRBV7-9,NA,TGTGCCAGCAGCTTAGCGCCGGGACCCCAAGAGACCCAGTACTTC,CASSLAPGPQETQYF
NA,TRBJ2-3,TRBV5-4,NA,TGTGCCAGCAGCTTGGCTGCGCGACGGAGCACAGATACGCAGTATTTT,CASSLAARRSTDTQYF
NA,TRBJ1-2,TRBV4-1,NA,TGCGCCAGCAGCCAAGTAGGGTCTCGTGGGGGCGGGGGAGACACCTTC,CASSQVGSRGGGGDTF
NA,TRBJ1-6,TRBV7-2,NA,TGTGCCAGCGCGTCCCTGCTCTATAATTCACCCCTCCACTTT,CASASLLYNSPLHF
NA,TRBJ1-1,TRBV12-3/TRBV12-4,NA,TGTGCCAGCAGTTTCTGGGGGCTCACTGAAGCTTTCTTT,CASSFWGLTEAFF
NA,TRBJ1-5,TRBV28,NA,TGTGCCAGCAGCGTTAGGGGGGCGGCGGAGCCCCAGCATTTT,CASSVRGAAEPQHF
NA,TRBJ2-1,TRBV4-1,NA,TGCGCCAGCAGCCAAGATAACCTAGGATTGGGGTTCTTC,CASSQDNLGLGFF
NA,TRBJ2-7,TRBV28,TRBD1,TGTGCCAGCTTTGGGGGGACAGGGATTTATGAGCAGTACTTC,CASFGGTGIYEQYF
NA,TRBJ1-5,TRBV7-8,NA,TGTGCCAGCAGCTCAAGGACCGGTTATAGCAATCAGCCCCAGCATTTT,CASSSRTGYSNQPQHF
NA,TRBJ2-7,TRBV2,NA,TGTGCCAGCAGTCCGGCGGTCCTCCTCTACGAGCAGTACTTC,CASSPAVLLYEQYF
NA,TRBJ1-6,TRBV5-4,NA,TGTGCCAGCAGCTTGTACAGGAATTCACCCCTCCACTTT,CASSLYRNSPLHF
NA,TRBJ1-5,TRBV27,NA,TGTGCCAGCCAGGCGGGACTTCATCAGCCCCAGCATTTT,CASQAGLHQPQHF
NA,TRBJ2-3,TRBV5-1,TRBD2,TGCGCCAGCAGCTTACTAGCGGGGACCTCGGATACGCAGTATTTT,CASSLLAGTSDTQYF
NA,TRBJ1-6,TRBV28,TRBD1,TGTGCCAGCAGGGCAGGGGGCGGTAATTCACCCCTCCACTTT,CASRAGGGNSPLHF
NA,TRBJ2-7,TRBV2,TRBD2,TGTGCCAGCAGCCCCCCGGGACTAGCGGACTACGAGCAGTACTTC,CASSPPGLADYEQYF
NA,TRBJ2-2,TRBV15,TRBD2,TGTGCCACCAGCCCTCGGACTAGCGGGGGCTCCGGGGAGCTGTTTTTT,CATSPRTSGGSGELFF
NA,TRBJ1-5,TRBV24-1,NA,TGTGCCACCAGTGACTACCGGGACGGATTTTCCGGGCCCCAGCATTTT,CATSDYRDGFSGPQHF
NA,TRBJ1-5,TRBV19,NA,TGTGCCAGTAGTATAGACCCCGCAGGGGCGCGAGGCAATCAGCCCCAGCATTTT,CASSIDPAGARGNQPQHF
NA,TRBJ2-1,TRBV5-1,NA,TGCGCCAGCAGCTTGCCTGGCAGCTCCTACAATGAGCAGTTCTTC,CASSLPGSSYNEQFF
once,TRBJ2-7,TRBV2,TRBD1,TGTGCCAGCGGTCGACAGGGTGTGTCCTACGAGCAGTACTTC,CASGRQGVSYEQYF
NA,TRBJ1-5,TRBV19,NA,TGTGCCAGTAGTATGCTTCGGGGAAACAATCAGCCCCAGCATTTT,CASSMLRGNNQPQHF
NA,TRBJ2-7,TRBV18,TRBD2,TGTGCCAGCTCACCGGGACTAGCGGCCTACGAGCAGTACTTC,CASSPGLAAYEQYF
NA,TRBJ1-5,TRBV7-2,NA,TGTGCCAGCAGCTTAGCCGGGGGCGAGAATCAGCCCCAGCATTTT,CASSLAGGENQPQHF
NA,TRBJ1-1,TRBV28,TRBD1,TGTGCCAGCAGCCCCGGACAGGGCAGAGCTTTCTTT,CASSPGQGRAFF